Each of the 31 T cell receptor beta chains below was sequenced from the same sample in a study of blood T cells in healthy people across ages. Through a sample-barcoded 5' primer and a J-beta primer mix, a second PCR was run for roughly 6 to 12 cycles. Each CDR3 protein is one row after TCRdb ran MiXCR on the 5' RACE reads. The data hold about a million distinct CDR3 sequences, with around 48% observed a single time. Sequences were obtained from blood. Receptor source: a man younger than 45 in good health.

This clonotype was picked up a small number of times. The chain has TRBV7-9 and TRBJ2-5; a possible D gene is TRBD1 (6 bases). Germline lookup yields CDR1 SEHNR and CDR2 FQNEAQ (reference sequence). V shed 5 bases and J shed 11 bases, with 12 bases lying between them. This CDR3 has 11 residues. The CDR3 coding sequence is TGTGCCAGCAGCCAGGGGCGGGTTCAGTACTTC. Translating gives CASSQGRVQYF.

The rearrangement links TRBV7-2 to TRBJ2-3; 9 bases match TRBD1. Losses at the gene ends were 0 bases for V and 1 base for J; bases not matched to a gene: 2. The CDR3 runs to 16 residues. Germline V CDR1 and CDR2: SGHTA, FQGNSA. The CDR3 here is CASSLARDRGTDTQYF. CDR3 DNA sequence: TGTGCCAGCAGCTTAGCCCGGGACAGGGGCACAGATACGCAGTATTTT.

This clonotype occurred a few times. The rearrangement joins TRBV6-5 to TRBJ2-5, with D unclear. This CDR3 spans 12 amino acids. With 6 bases removed from V and 5 bases from J, the gap between germline ends came to 10 bases. Germline CDR1 MNHEY, CDR2 SVGAGI. CDR3: CASSRSWETQYF. CDR3 DNA: TGTGCCAGCAGCCGATCTTGGGAGACCCAGTACTTC.

This clonotype appeared a few times. This rearrangement joins TRBV3-1 to TRBJ1-6; D is possibly TRBD1 (6 bases). The V end was cut by 4 bases, the J end by 0 bases, with 10 bases between. Germline values: CDR1 LGHDT, CDR2 YNNKEL (reference sequence). The CDR3 loop spans 16 amino acids. The CDR3 nucleotides are TGTGCCAGCAGCCCGGACAGCCGCTCCTATAATTCACCCCTCCACTTT. As protein: CASSPDSRSYNSPLHF.

This clonotype appeared many times. V is TRBV5-1 and J is TRBJ2-6; D unresolved. The germline V gene encodes CDR1 SGHRS and CDR2 YFSETQ. The CDR3 is 15 residues long. V was pared by 0 bases and J by 1 base, with 5 bases between. DNA for the CDR3: TGCGCCAGCAGCTTGGCAGGTTCTGGGGCCAACGTCCTGACTTTC. Protein sequence: CASSLAGSGANVLTF.

This clonotype turned up a few times. The V gene is TRBV4-1, the J gene TRBJ1-5; D may be TRBD1 (5 bases). The V end was cut by 2 bases, the J end by 8 bases, with 13 bases between. The length of the CDR3 is 14 residues. Germline V gene data show CDR1 as MGHRA and CDR2 as YSYEKL. This CDR3 reads CASSQRGSEEPQHF. The DNA for the CDR3 is TGCGCCAGCAGCCAACGGGGGTCCGAAGAGCCCCAGCATTTT.

CDR3 in DNA: TGTGCCAGCTCGACCCGGGGAAGCTCCTACGAGCAGTACTTC. Translating it yields CASSTRGSSYEQYF. This chain links TRBV27 with TRBJ2-7; D is possibly TRBD2 (5 bases). From germline, CDR1 is MNHEY and CDR2 SMNVEV (reference sequence). V shed 8 bases and J shed 0 bases, with 14 bases lying between them. This CDR3 is 14 amino acids long.

This clonotype was seen a few times. The rearrangement joins TRBV7-2 to TRBJ1-5, with D perhaps matching TRBD1 (5 bases). Germline CDR1 reads SGHTA; CDR2 reads FQGNSA. The CDR3 sequence is 15 residues long. V was shortened by 4 bases and J by 1 base, with 11 bases between the two germline ends. The DNA for the CDR3 is TGTGCCAGCAGCTGGTCGGGGGGGAGCAATCAGCCCCAGCATTTT. Translation gives CASSWSGGSNQPQHF.

This clonotype was counted only a few times. The chain has TRBV29-1 and TRBJ1-2, with TRBD1 identical over 7 bases. Losses at the gene ends were 3 bases for V and 4 bases for J; bases not matched to a gene: 2. CDR3 length equals 12 residues. In germline, CDR1 is SQVTM, CDR2 ANQGSEA. CDR3 coding DNA: TGCAGCGTTGATGACAGGGCCTATGGCTACACCTTC. Its protein is CSVDDRAYGYTF.

This rearrangement joins TRBV11-2 to TRBJ1-1; no clear D. CDR3 length equals 13 residues. Trimming removed 2 bases at V and 7 bases at J, with 11 bases between. Germline V gene lookup returns CDR1 SGHAT and CDR2 FQNNGV. The CDR3: CASSLYISFEAFF. DNA for the CDR3: TGTGCCAGCAGCTTATATATCAGTTTTGAAGCTTTCTTT. The full variable domain, its missing parts supplied by reference TRBV11-2 and TRBJ1-1, is EAGVAQSPRYKIIEKRQSVAFWCNPISGHATLYWYQQILGQGPKLLIQFQNNGVVDDSQLPKDRFSAERLKGVDSTLKIQPAKLEDSAVYLCASSLYISFEAFFGQGTRLTVV.

This rearrangement joins TRBV7-2 to TRBJ2-3, with D unresolved. V shed 1 base and J shed 4 bases, with 6 bases lying between them. From germline, CDR1 is SGHTA and CDR2 FQGNSA. This CDR3 region has 13 residues. The CDR3 loop reads CASSLGFADTQYF. Here the CDR3 DNA reads TGTGCCAGCAGCTTAGGTTTCGCAGATACGCAGTATTTT.

The gene calls are TRBV7-2 and TRBJ2-1; perhaps TRBD1 as D (6 bases). The CDR3 totals 13 residues. Trimming took off 5 bases at V and 10 bases at J, with 15 bases between the two ends. Germline CDR1 is SGHTA and CDR2 is FQGNSA. The CDR3 protein is CASSLDSNGEQFF. CDR3 coding DNA: TGTGCCAGCAGCCTGGACAGTAACGGAGAGCAGTTCTTC. The whole variable domain, filled in from reference TRBV7-2 and TRBJ2-1, reads GAGVSQSPSNKVTEKGKDVELRCDPISGHTALYWYRQSLGQGLEFLIYFQGNSAPDKSGLPSDRFSAERTGGSVSTLTIQRTQQEDSAVYLCASSLDSNGEQFFGPGTRLTVL.

This clonotype was picked up many times. The chain employs TRBV12-3 or TRBV12-4 and TRBJ2-5; D tentatively fits TRBD1 or TRBD2 (6 bases each). This CDR3 spans 16 amino acids. V shed 5 bases and J shed 4 bases, with 20 bases lying between them. CDR3 amino acids: CASSLGKGGGGETQYF. As DNA, the CDR3 is TGTGCCAGCAGTCTAGGAAAGGGGGGTGGAGGAGAGACCCAGTACTTC.

The chain links TRBV4-2 to TRBJ2-4; D possibly corresponds to TRBD1 (6 bases). The tail of the sequence fits TRBJ2-7 better, so the J call may be wrong. Germline CDR1 and CDR2: LGHNA and YNFKEQ. This CDR3 is built from 16 residues. This chain's CDR3 is CASSLTATDRQYEQYF. In DNA, the CDR3 is TGTGCCAGCAGCCTTACTGCTACCGACAGGCAATACGAGCAGTACTTC.

V is TRBV7-2 and J is TRBJ2-3, with D unresolved. The ends were cut back, 0 bases at V and 5 bases at J, with 15 bases in the middle. Germline CDR1 and CDR2: SGHTA and FQGNSA. The CDR3 length is 16 residues. The CDR3 DNA sequence: TGTGCCAGCAGCTTAGCGAATAGGATAGTTCAAGATACGCAGTATTTT. Protein sequence: CASSLANRIVQDTQYF.

This clonotype was counted a few times. The chain couples TRBV12-3 or TRBV12-4 to TRBJ1-1; D remains ambiguous. The CDR3 totals 13 residues. The V end was cut by 6 bases, the J end by 0 bases, with 8 bases between. CDR3 DNA: TGTGCCAGCAGGCCGACCGTGAACACTGAAGCTTTCTTT. This translates into CASRPTVNTEAFF.

CDR3 region: CSARSGTGGTDTQYF. The CDR3 nucleotides read TGCAGTGCACGGTCCGGGACAGGGGGCACAGATACGCAGTATTTT. This chain connects TRBV20-1 to TRBJ2-3; 10 bases map to TRBD1. In germline, CDR1 is DFQATT, CDR2 SNEGSKA (reference sequence). V was pared by 6 bases and J by 1 base, with 7 bases of the junction left unmatched. CDR3 length: 15 amino acids.

V is TRBV12-3 or TRBV12-4 and J is TRBJ1-4, with D possibly matching TRBD1 (5 bases). Trimming removed 6 bases from V and 8 bases from J, with 13 bases in between. The CDR3 totals 13 residues. In nucleotides, the CDR3 is TGTGCCAGCAGAACAGGTGTCGGAGAAAAACTGTTTTTT. This gives the protein CASRTGVGEKLFF.

CDR3 loop: CASRRDRGEQPQHF. DNA for the CDR3: TGTGCCAGCAGGAGGGACAGGGGAGAACAGCCCCAGCATTTT. The chain recombines TRBV2 with TRBJ1-5; 10 bases fit TRBD1. Per germline, CDR1 SNHLY and CDR2 FYNNEI. The V segment lost 6 bases and the J segment 7 bases; nucleotides outside the gene matches: 6. The CDR3 covers 14 residues. Based on the CDR3 plus reference TRBV2 and TRBJ1-5, the full variable domain is EPEVTQTPSHQVTQMGQEVILRCVPISNHLYFYWYRQILGQKVEFLVSFYNNEISEKSEIFDDQFSVERPDGSNFTLKIRSTKLEDSAMYFCASRRDRGEQPQHFGDGTRLSIL.

The V gene is TRBV7-2, the J gene TRBJ2-7; a possible D gene is TRBD2 (6 bases). This CDR3 spans 13 amino acids. Germline CDR1 reads SGHTA; CDR2 reads FQGNSA. V shed 5 bases and J shed 4 bases, with 12 bases lying between them. Here the CDR3 DNA reads TGTGCCAGCAGCCCCGTCGGAGGGTACGAGCAGTACTTC. Translating it yields CASSPVGGYEQYF.

This clonotype was found a few times. V usage is TRBV29-1 and J usage is TRBJ2-1; D unresolved. V lost 7 bases and J lost 6, with 10 bases in between. The CDR3 extends over 11 amino acids. In germline, CDR1 is SQVTM, CDR2 ANQGSEA. The CDR3 region is CSAALPNEQFF. CDR3 sequence (DNA): TGCAGCGCTGCGCTTCCCAATGAGCAGTTCTTC.

This clonotype was recorded a few times. In nucleotides, the CDR3 is TGCAGTGCGCTGACTAGCGGGGGACGGAGCACAGATACGCAGTATTTT. Amino acids: CSALTSGGRSTDTQYF. The chain employs TRBV20-1 and TRBJ2-3; 12 bases match TRBD2. Losses at the gene ends were 6 bases for V and 0 bases for J; bases not matched to a gene: 7. The germline V gene has CDR1 DFQATT and CDR2 SNEGSKA (reference sequence). The CDR3 covers 16 residues.

This sequence joins TRBV6-5 and TRBJ1-2; a possible D gene is TRBD1 (5 bases). Looked up from germline, CDR1 is MNHEY and CDR2 is SVGAGI. The CDR3 extends over 15 amino acids. The V end was cut by 0 bases, the J end by 4 bases, with 12 bases between. CDR3 nucleotides: TGTGCCAGCAGTTACTCCTTCCAGGGCAGCTATGGCTACACCTTC. It translates to CASSYSFQGSYGYTF.

V gene TRBV18 combines with J gene TRBJ1-1, with D possibly being TRBD1 (5 bases). Germline V lookup: CDR1 KGHSH, CDR2 LQKENI. This CDR3 is 13 amino acids long. V was clipped by 7 bases and J by 1 base, with 10 bases between them. CDR3 loop: CASYEGWNTEAFF. In DNA form, the CDR3 reads TGTGCCAGCTACGAGGGGTGGAACACTGAAGCTTTCTTT.

This clonotype was counted between two and nine times. The V call is TRBV5-1, the J call TRBJ2-5; 8 positions match TRBD1. The end of the DNA is better explained by TRBJ2-7, so the J call may be wrong. This CDR3 has 14 amino acids. Germline CDR1 reads SGHRS; CDR2 reads YFSETQ. This CDR3 is CASSLRAGGDEQYF. The DNA for the CDR3 is TGCGCCAGCAGCTTGAGGGCAGGGGGCGACGAGCAGTACTTC.

This clonotype was recorded a few times. The gene calls are TRBV12-3 or TRBV12-4 and TRBJ2-1; 11 positions match TRBD1. V was pared by 4 bases and J by 7 bases, with 9 bases of the junction left unmatched. This CDR3 is built from 16 residues. CDR3 DNA: TGTGCCAGCAGTTCCCAGGGGACAGGGGGAAGAAATGAGCAGTTCTTC. Translating it yields CASSSQGTGGRNEQFF.

This sequence joins TRBV29-1 and TRBJ1-5, with D uncertain. V lost 4 bases to trimming and J lost 7 bases, with 11 bases between them. The CDR3 sequence is 12 residues long. In germline, CDR1 is SQVTM, CDR2 ANQGSEA. The CDR3 nucleotides are TGCAGCGTTGTGTGGACTCACCAGCCCCAGCATTTT. Protein: CSVVWTHQPQHF. Combining the CDR3 with reference TRBV29-1 and TRBJ1-5 gives the whole variable domain SAVISQKPSRDICQRGTSLTIQCQVDSQVTMMFWYRQQPGQSLTLIATANQGSEATYESGFVIDKFPISRPNLTFSTLTVSNMSPEDSSIYLCSVVWTHQPQHFGDGTRLSIL.

Points on this clonotype: A read error is possible here, since a much larger clone lies one base away. This chain connects TRBV5-1 to TRBJ1-6; no clear D. The V gene lost 5 bases and the J gene lost 11 bases, with 14 bases spanning the gap. The CDR3 is 13 amino acids. Germline-derived CDR1 and CDR2 are SGHRS and YFSETQ. The DNA for the CDR3 is TGCGCCAGCAGTCAGGACCTTGGCACACCCCTCCACTTT. Translating gives CASSQDLGTPLHF.

The chain couples TRBV11-1 to TRBJ2-1; possibly TRBD1 for D (6 bases). Germline CDR1 and CDR2: SGHAT and FQDESV (reference sequence). This CDR3 comprises 15 residues. V lost 3 bases and J lost 2, with 11 bases in between. The CDR3 loop reads CASSFTGNAYNEQFF. CDR3 DNA: TGTGCCAGCAGCTTCACAGGGAACGCCTACAATGAGCAGTTCTTC.

The chain combines TRBV6-2 or TRBV6-3 with TRBJ2-7, with no clear D. This CDR3 spans 15 amino acids. V shed 0 bases and J shed 2 bases, with 11 bases lying between them. The germline V gene encodes CDR1 MNHEY and CDR2 SVGEGT. This chain's CDR3 is CASSYSIQETYEQYF. CDR3 sequence (DNA): TGTGCCAGCAGTTACTCGATCCAGGAGACCTACGAGCAGTACTTC.

The rearrangement uses TRBV15 and TRBJ2-3, with D possibly being TRBD2 (6 bases). This CDR3 has 14 amino acids. Germline V CDR1 and CDR2: LNHNV, YYDKDF (reference sequence). The V end was cut by 1 base, the J end by 6 bases, with 11 bases between. CDR3 amino acids: CATSRGDWRDTQYF. The CDR3 nucleotides read TGTGCCACCAGCAGAGGGGACTGGCGGGATACGCAGTATTTT.